What follows are 18 T cell receptor beta chains derived from one specimen sequenced in a study of blood T cell repertoires in COVID-19. TCRdb's table, derived via immunoSEQ multiplex PCR, lists solely in-frame clones and lacks some. The repertoire holds about 340,000 clones, with approximately 86% as singletons. The sample was PBMCs or T cells enriched from blood (not recorded which). These receptors were taken from a woman between 40 and 50 years old with acute COVID-19.

This clone was counted a single time. The chain links TRBV27 to TRBJ1-1, with a tentative D call TRBD1 (6 bases). Trimming cost V 6 bases and J 4 bases, with 24 bases left between them. Looked up from germline, CDR1 is MNHEY and CDR2 is SMNVEV (reference sequence). This CDR3 contains 17 residues. The DNA for the CDR3 is TGTGCCAGCAGCCGAATCCCCACCCCAGGGGTTGGCACTGAAGCTTTCTTT. Translation: CASSRIPTPGVGTEAFF.

The chain employs TRBV14 and TRBJ1-2, with D perhaps TRBD1 (6 bases). Trimming removed 4 bases at V and 6 bases at J, with 18 bases between. The germline CDR1 and CDR2 sequences are SGHDN and FVKESK. This CDR3 spans 15 amino acids. The CDR3 loop reads CASSPQQGLGDGYTF. The CDR3 DNA reads as TGTGCCAGCAGCCCCCAACAGGGTTTGGGGGATGGCTACACCTTC.

Concerning this clone itself: Germline and junction disagree at one end, which may indicate a read error. The V and J genes are TRBV30 and TRBJ2-7; TRBD1 matches 9 bases. The CDR3 has 18 residues. CDR1 GTSNPN and CDR2 SVGIG come from the germline V gene (reference sequence). The DNA for the CDR3 is TGTGCCTGGAGCCTACTCCGGGACAGGGTCGGGCCCTCCAACGAGCAGTACTTC. Protein: CAWSLLRDRVGPSNEQYF.

The rearrangement uses TRBV6-2 or TRBV6-3 and TRBJ2-3, with D possibly being TRBD2 (6 bases). The CDR3 covers 16 residues. The V end was cut by 6 bases, the J end by 1 base, with 17 bases between. Germline CDR1 and CDR2: MNHEY and SVGEGT. CDR3 sequence (DNA): TGTGCCAGCAGCAGCCTGCGGGACTCTGGCACAGATACGCAGTATTTT. Residues: CASSSLRDSGTDTQYF.

This clone has only a few counts. The chain links TRBV6-5 to TRBJ1-2, with TRBD1 matching 12 bases. CDR3 size: 14 residues. With V trimmed by 8 bases and J by 7 bases, 8 bases remained unmatched. The V gene's germline CDR1 is MNHEY and CDR2 SVGAGI. The CDR3 DNA reads TGTGCCAGCGACGGGACAGGGGGCAAGGGTGGCTACACCTTC. Translated, it gives CASDGTGGKGGYTF.

The chain combines TRBV7-3 with TRBJ2-3; 10 bases align to TRBD1. The CDR3 totals 16 residues. Germline V gives CDR1 SGHTA, CDR2 FQGTGA. The ends lost 4 bases at V and 5 bases at J; junction bases unmatched: 9. CDR3 in amino acids: CASSSGQGRAQDTQYF. CDR3 coding DNA: TGTGCCAGCAGCTCGGGACAGGGGCGAGCCCAAGATACGCAGTATTTT.

This clone occurred a few times. The J gene is TRBJ2-3, the V gene TRBV11-1; 10 bases match TRBD2. The CDR3 runs 15 residues. CDR1 SGHAT and CDR2 FQDESV come from the germline V gene (reference sequence). V gave up 5 bases and J gave up 1 base; unmatched junction bases: 3. The CDR3 nucleotides read TGTGCCAGCAGCGCCGGGACTAGCGGCACAGATACGCAGTATTTT. Its translation is CASSAGTSGTDTQYF.

The V and J genes are TRBV5-6 and TRBJ1-4; no clear D. This CDR3 is built from 13 residues. Germline V gives CDR1 SGHDT, CDR2 YYEEEE. Trimming took off 2 bases at V and 8 bases at J, with 10 bases between the two ends. CDR3 residues: CASSFPAEEKLFF. CDR3 nucleotide sequence: TGTGCCAGCAGCTTTCCGGCGGAAGAAAAACTGTTTTTT. Looking up the rest from reference TRBV5-6 and TRBJ1-4 gives the full variable domain: DAGVTQSPTHLIKTRGQQVTLRCSPKSGHDTVSWYQQALGQGPQFIFQYYEEEERQRGNFPDRFSGHQFPNYSSELNVNALLLGDSALYLCASSFPAEEKLFFGSGTQLSVL.

The chain couples TRBV4-2 to TRBJ2-2, with 7 bases fitting TRBD1. Trimming at V came to 5 bases and at J to 7 bases, leaving 7 bases not matched to a gene. This CDR3 contains 14 residues. Germline-derived CDR1 and CDR2 are LGHNA and YNFKEQ. The CDR3 nucleotides are TGTGCCAGCAGCTCTCACAGGGGCGGCGGGGAGCTGTTTTTT. It specifies CASSSHRGGGELFF.

The genes are TRBV7-9 and TRBJ1-1; 10 bases fit TRBD1. J was trimmed by 2 bases and V by 4 bases; bases with no gene match: 7. CDR3 length equals 16 residues. Per the germline V gene, CDR1 is SEHNR and CDR2 is FQNEAQ (reference sequence). CDR3 region: CASSSGDRGGNTEAFF. CDR3 nucleotide sequence: TGTGCCAGCAGCTCTGGGGACAGGGGCGGAAACACTGAAGCTTTCTTT.

The genes are TRBV24-1 and TRBJ1-4, with a tentative D call TRBD1 (5 bases). V lost 4 bases, J lost 8 bases, and 16 bases lay in between. Germline V gives CDR1 KGHDR, CDR2 SFDVKD. This CDR3 has 15 residues. The CDR3 DNA is TGTGCCACCAGTGACCCCGGGCAGGGAAACGAAAAACTGTTTTTT. This translates into CATSDPGQGNEKLFF.

The chain joins TRBV6-1 to TRBJ1-3; D is perhaps TRBD1 (5 bases). Germline V gene lookup returns CDR1 MNHNS and CDR2 SASEGT. CDR3 size: 14 residues. V lost 8 bases, J lost 1 base, and 12 bases lay in between. CDR3 in amino acids: CASALRGSGNTIYF. The CDR3 DNA is TGTGCCAGCGCACTAAGGGGATCTGGAAACACCATATATTTT.

V is TRBV28 and J is TRBJ1-3; 8 nucleotides align to TRBD1. The V segment lost 6 bases and the J segment 0 bases; nucleotides outside the gene matches: 10. Looked up from germline, CDR1 is MDHEN and CDR2 is SYDVKM. This CDR3 contains 17 residues. The CDR3 sequence is CASSSGTGGSSGNTIYF. The CDR3 coding sequence is TGTGCCAGCAGCTCCGGGACAGGCGGGAGCTCTGGAAACACCATATATTTT. Drawing the rest from reference TRBV28 and TRBJ1-3, the complete variable domain is DVKVTQSSRYLVKRTGEKVFLECVQDMDHENMFWYRQDPGLGLRLIYFSYDVKMKEKGDIPEGYSVSREKKERFSLILESASTNQTSMYLCASSSGTGGSSGNTIYFGEGSWLTVV.

For this clone: Other nucleotide sequences from this sample produce the same CDR3. J is TRBJ1-3 and V is TRBV7-2; unclear D gene. Germline V gene data show CDR1 as SGHTA and CDR2 as FQGNSA. This CDR3 comprises 14 residues. Trimming removed 3 bases from V and 2 bases from J, with 8 bases in between. The CDR3 reads CASSLGQTGNTIYF. The CDR3 DNA reads TGTGCCAGCAGCTTGGGCCAGACTGGAAACACCATATATTTT.

This chain connects TRBV28 to TRBJ1-5, with 7 positions matching TRBD1. Germline loops: CDR1 MDHEN, CDR2 SYDVKM. This CDR3 has 16 residues. V lost 7 bases and J lost 2; bases outside the gene matches: 11. The chain's CDR3 is CASTRGVTLGNQPQHF. DNA for the CDR3: TGTGCCAGCACCAGGGGGGTCACCTTAGGCAATCAGCCCCAGCATTTT.

The chain combines TRBV9 with TRBJ2-5; 9 bases fit TRBD2. The V and J ends lost 0 bases and 1 base, in that order; junction bases with no gene match: 1. Germline assignment: CDR1 SGDLS and CDR2 YYNGEE. The CDR3 is 15 residues long. The CDR3 DNA reads TGTGCCAGCAGCGTAGTGGGACTAGCCCAAGAGACCCAGTACTTC. Its translation: CASSVVGLAQETQYF.

The V gene is TRBV4-2, the J gene TRBJ2-2, with 12 positions matching TRBD2. The CDR3 sequence is 16 residues long. In germline, CDR1 is LGHNA, CDR2 YNFKEQ. V dropped 2 bases and J dropped 3; count of bases not matched to a gene: 1. CDR3: CASSQLAGGDTGELFF. CDR3 bases: TGTGCCAGCAGCCAACTAGCGGGGGGGGACACCGGGGAGCTGTTTTTT.

This clone was detected only once. V gene TRBV3-1 (or the pseudogene TRBV3-2) combines with J gene TRBJ1-1, with a weak D call TRBD1 (5 bases). Germline V CDR1 and CDR2: LGHDT, YNNKEL (reference sequence). The V end was cut by 4 bases, the J end by 7 bases, with 19 bases between. The CDR3 length is 15 residues. The CDR3 DNA reads TGTGCCAGCAGCCCTCCCCCCGGGACTTCCCATGAAGCTTTCTTT. It encodes CASSPPPGTSHEAFF.